This passage covers 8 T cell receptor beta chains from one sample sequenced in a study of T cell repertoires in cytomegalovirus infection. Which antigens these TCRs recognize remains unknown. A single record per CDR3 protein comes from TCRdb applying MiXCR to the reads. This table holds roughly 800,000 distinct CDR3 sequences, about 29% found once. The source material was cultured CD8+ T cells from PBMCs, sampled from culture after CMV antigen stimulation. These receptors all stem from a human donor in good health (CMV status not recorded). Some clones in this sample may be carry-over from other donors' samples.

The V gene is TRBV7-9, the J gene TRBJ2-5, with D perhaps matching TRBD2 (5 bases). Germline loops: CDR1 SEHNR, CDR2 FQNEAQ (reference sequence). Deletions cut 4 bases from V and 5 bases from J, with 11 bases between. There are 13 residues in the CDR3. CDR3 DNA sequence: TGTGCCAGCAGCTCCCCGAGGGTGGAGACCCAGTACTTC. This gives the protein CASSSPRVETQYF.

The chain combines TRBV6-2 or TRBV6-3 with TRBJ1-2; the D gene is possibly TRBD1 (6 bases). CDR1 and CDR2 from the germline V gene are MNHEY and SVGEGT. This CDR3 region has 16 residues. V gave up 5 bases and J gave up 0 bases, with 16 bases separating them. CDR3 DNA: TGTGCCAGCAGTCCTCTCCATCGACAGGCTAACTATGGCTACACCTTC. It specifies CASSPLHRQANYGYTF.

This clonotype was detected a few times. The chain combines TRBV4-1 with TRBJ2-7, with 9 bases lining up with TRBD1. Germline V gene lookup returns CDR1 MGHRA and CDR2 YSYEKL. With 0 bases clipped from V and 2 bases from J, the junction kept 14 bases outside the gene matches. This CDR3 contains 19 residues. CDR3 amino acids: CASSQEIFVGTGTTYEQYF. In DNA form, the CDR3 reads TGCGCCAGCAGCCAAGAGATTTTTGTCGGGACAGGGACTACCTACGAGCAGTACTTC.

This clonotype was detected many times. The chain recombines TRBV7-2 with TRBJ1-1; no firm D call. Trimming left V 0 bases short and J 1 base short, with 12 bases between. Germline-derived CDR1 and CDR2 are SGHTA and FQGNSA. The CDR3 length is 16 residues. In DNA form, the CDR3 reads TGTGCCAGCAGCTTAGCGGGATACGGGAAGAACACTGAAGCTTTCTTT. The encoded protein is CASSLAGYGKNTEAFF.

The rearrangement uses TRBV28 and TRBJ1-5; D remains ambiguous. Between the trimmed V and J ends, which lost 10 bases and 2 bases, there was a span of 12 bases. Germline V CDR1 and CDR2: MDHEN, SYDVKM. This CDR3 has 13 amino acids. The CDR3 reads CATTRGGNQPQHF. The CDR3, as DNA: TGTGCCACCACGCGCGGGGGCAATCAGCCCCAGCATTTT.

The chain joins TRBV14 to TRBJ1-2; TRBD1 aligns across 7 bases. CDR1 SGHDN and CDR2 FVKESK come from the germline V gene. The CDR3 is made up of 13 amino acids. V shed 4 bases, J shed 8 bases, and the junction held 7 bases outside the gene matches. CDR3 bases: TGTGCCAGCAGCCCAGGACAGGTTGTAGGCTACACCTTC. Amino acids: CASSPGQVVGYTF.

V gene TRBV9 combines with J gene TRBJ2-1; no clear D. The germline V gene encodes CDR1 SGDLS and CDR2 YYNGEE. The CDR3 is 14 residues long. V was pared by 0 bases and J by 6 bases, with 10 bases between. The CDR3 region is CASSVGDRSNEQFF. CDR3 in DNA: TGTGCCAGCAGCGTAGGGGATAGATCCAATGAGCAGTTCTTC.

The chain joins TRBV27 to TRBJ1-1, with D maybe TRBD1 (6 bases). The CDR3 has 14 amino acids. Trimming took off 6 bases at V and 4 bases at J, with 15 bases between the two ends. The germline V gene encodes CDR1 MNHEY and CDR2 SMNVEV (reference sequence). The CDR3, as DNA: TGTGCCAGCAGGCCAGGGGCCGGCCGCACTGAAGCTTTCTTT. Translated, it gives CASRPGAGRTEAFF.